The clone carrying this TCR beta chain came up once. The J segment lost 4 bases and the V segment lost 7 bases, leaving 6 bases of the junction unmatched. Per the germline V gene, CDR1 is MNHEY and CDR2 is SMNVEV (reference sequence). CDR3 size: 14 residues. The data were taken from a study of shared T cell receptors in the human thymus. Profiled with immunoSEQ multiplex PCR; TCRdb holds only in-frame clones, not every one. The sample records about 660,000 clones, roughly 90% being singletons. These data were also reused for a study on human thymus T cells. This second study notes: In corrective heart surgery, resections were taken, and these provided the thymus tissue. Within thymic and blood repertoires, V and J gene usage appeared to be biased. The related literature has documented a marked overlap of thymic repertoires among unrelated individuals.

This TCR derives from a boy under two years old with a congenital heart defect. The source material was thymocytes. J is TRBJ2-1 and V is TRBV27; 8 nucleotides match TRBD2. CDR3 sequence: CASMAGTRYNEQFF. Written as DNA, the CDR3 is TGTGCCAGCATGGCCGGGACTAGATACAATGAGCAGTTCTTC.